Presented here are 21 T cell receptor beta chains from one specimen sequenced in a study of shared clonotypes between healthy human individuals. Sequencing was performed with immunoSEQ multiplex PCR; in TCRdb, only in-frame clones are kept and a portion is missing. This sample has 190,000 or so clones, with 85% to 95% found just once. The sequencing input was naive CD4+ T cells sorted from blood. Subset defined: CD45RA+ positively selected. The source is a woman between 25 and 40 years old in good health.

This clone showed up just once. The V and J genes are TRBV16 and TRBJ2-7; D remains unclear. The CDR3 consists of 12 residues. Between the trimmed V and J ends, which lost 4 bases and 1 base, there was a span of 5 bases. Germline CDR1 reads KGHSY; CDR2 reads FQNENV. Here the CDR3 DNA reads TGTGCCAGCAGCCCGAGTTCCTACGAGCAGTACTTC. Protein sequence: CASSPSSYEQYF.

The chain uses TRBV19 and TRBJ2-2; no firm D call. Germline lookup yields CDR1 LNHDA and CDR2 SQIVND (reference sequence). Deletions cut 1 base from V and 7 bases from J, with 22 bases between. The CDR3 contains 18 residues. CDR3 protein: CASSIAAVWPRKGGELFF. Here the CDR3 DNA reads TGTGCCAGTAGTATAGCTGCCGTTTGGCCGAGGAAGGGCGGGGAGCTGTTTTTT. Looking up the rest from reference TRBV19 and TRBJ2-2 gives the full variable domain: DGGITQSPKYLFRKEGQNVTLSCEQNLNHDAMYWYRQDPGQGLRLIYYSQIVNDFQKGDIAEGYSVSREKKESFPLTVTSAQKNPTAFYLCASSIAAVWPRKGGELFFGEGSRLTVL.

The chain employs TRBV2 and TRBJ1-1, with no clear D. Germline V gene lookup returns CDR1 SNHLY and CDR2 FYNNEI. This CDR3 is built from 13 residues. V lost 4 bases, J lost 2 bases, and 8 bases lay in between. For the CDR3, the DNA is TGTGCCAGCAGTGCATGGTTTAACACTGAAGCTTTCTTT. Its translation: CASSAWFNTEAFF.

The chain carries TRBV10-3 and TRBJ2-5; 11 nucleotides line up with TRBD1. Per the germline V gene, CDR1 is ENHRY and CDR2 is SYGVKD. The CDR3 totals 12 residues. J lost 6 bases, V lost 8 bases, and 2 bases had no gene match. CDR3 DNA sequence: TGTGCCATCGGGACAGGGGGACAGACCCAGTACTTC. Protein sequence: CAIGTGGQTQYF.

The rearrangement uses TRBV19 and TRBJ1-2; the match to TRBD1 covers 7 bases. V was pared by 3 bases and J by 4 bases, with 5 bases of the junction left unmatched. CDR1 is LNHDA, CDR2 SQIVND, per germline (reference sequence). The CDR3 length is 14 residues. DNA for the CDR3: TGTGCCAGTAGTATCGGGGACAGCTCCTATGGCTACACCTTC. Its translation is CASSIGDSSYGYTF.

The chain links TRBV5-4 to TRBJ2-3, with 8 nucleotides matching TRBD2. Germline CDR1 and CDR2: SGHNT and YYREEE (reference sequence). The V gene end was trimmed by 1 base and the J gene end by 0 bases; junction bases not matched to a gene: 7. The CDR3 covers 17 residues. CDR3 coding DNA: TGTGCCAGCAGCTTGTATGTTTTAGCGGGGAGCACAGATACGCAGTATTTT. This sequence encodes CASSLYVLAGSTDTQYF. The variable domain in full, with the rest retrieved from reference TRBV5-4 and TRBJ2-3, is ETGVTQSPTHLIKTRGQQVTLRCSSQSGHNTVSWYQQALGQGPQFIFQYYREEENGRGNFPPRFSGLQFPNYSSELNVNALELDDSALYLCASSLYVLAGSTDTQYFGPGTRLTVL.

The chain links TRBV5-1 to TRBJ1-5; D uncertain. Germline V gives CDR1 SGHRS, CDR2 YFSETQ. The CDR3 length is 13 residues. Trimming cost V 0 bases and J 4 bases, with 5 bases left between them. The CDR3 coding sequence is TGCGCCAGCAGCTTGGGTGCTAATCAGCCCCAGCATTTT. Translated, it gives CASSLGANQPQHF.

The chain recombines TRBV27 with TRBJ2-2, with a tentative D call TRBD1 (6 bases). This CDR3 has 15 amino acids. Deletions cut 6 bases from V and 6 bases from J, with 17 bases between. CDR1 is MNHEY, CDR2 SMNVEV, per germline (reference sequence). CDR3 sequence reads: CASRLGQGLSGELFF. The CDR3 coding sequence is TGTGCCAGCAGGCTTGGGCAGGGGTTATCCGGGGAGCTGTTTTTT.

The chain is built from TRBV28 and TRBJ2-5; 15 bases line up with TRBD2. The J call is uncertain, as TRBJ2-7 better fits the DNA end. Germline values: CDR1 MDHEN, CDR2 SYDVKM. There are 17 residues in the CDR3. The CDR3 spells CASSTPGLAGGTYEQYF. The CDR3 region has the DNA TGTGCCAGCAGTACTCCGGGACTAGCGGGAGGCACCTACGAGCAGTACTTC.

CDR3 amino acids: CASSSLRPPGQGTGELFF. CDR3 sequence (DNA): TGTGCCAGCAGCTCTTTAAGACCACCGGGACAGGGGACCGGGGAGCTGTTTTTT. J is TRBJ2-2 and V is TRBV7-9, with 10 nucleotides matching TRBD1. The CDR3 is 18 amino acids. Germline CDR1 is SEHNR and CDR2 is FQNEAQ (reference sequence). V lost 4 bases and J lost 5; bases outside the gene matches: 13.

The sample holds one count of this clone. The chain carries TRBV7-9 and TRBJ1-2, with D possibly matching TRBD1 (6 bases). Between the trimmed V and J ends, which lost 3 bases and 5 bases, there was a span of 16 bases. The CDR3 contains 15 residues. Germline lookup yields CDR1 SEHNR and CDR2 FQNEAQ (reference sequence). CDR3 nucleotides: TGTGCCAGCAGCTTTCCTGGGCGGAGGGGGTATGGCTACACCTTC. This encodes CASSFPGRRGYGYTF. Using reference TRBV7-9 and TRBJ1-2 for the parts outside the CDR3, the full variable domain is DTGVSQNPRHKITKRGQNVTFRCDPISEHNRLYWYRQTLGQGPEFLTYFQNEAQLEKSRLLSDRFSAERPKGSFSTLEIQRTEQGDSAMYLCASSFPGRRGYGYTFGSGTRLTVV.

The chain uses TRBV7-9 and TRBJ1-4; D is possibly TRBD1 (6 bases). The CDR3 runs to 14 residues. Germline V gene data show CDR1 as SEHNR and CDR2 as FQNEAQ (reference sequence). Trimming took 1 base from V and 8 from J, leaving 11 bases between them. CDR3 nucleotides: TGTGCCAGCAGCTTAGTGGTCGGGGGCGAAAAACTGTTTTTT. It is translated as CASSLVVGGEKLFF.

This chain links TRBV6-6 with TRBJ1-4; 11 bases are shared with TRBD1. Germline CDR1 is MNHNY and CDR2 is SVGAGI (reference sequence). The V gene end was trimmed by 5 bases and the J gene end by 5 bases; junction bases not matched to a gene: 4. This CDR3 contains 15 residues. The CDR3 spells CASSDGTGGNEKLFF. The CDR3 nucleotides are TGTGCCAGCAGTGACGGGACAGGGGGGAATGAAAAACTGTTTTTT.

The rearrangement uses TRBV5-1 and TRBJ2-7; no reliable D call. The ends were cut back, 1 base at V and 6 bases at J, with 17 bases in the middle. Germline assignment: CDR1 SGHRS and CDR2 YFSETQ. This CDR3 spans 15 amino acids. The CDR3 bases are TGCGCCAGCAGCTTGTCGTCTGGGTCCCACGCCGAGCAGTACTTC. Protein product: CASSLSSGSHAEQYF. Variable domain in full (rest from reference TRBV5-1 and TRBJ2-7): KAGVTQTPRYLIKTRGQQVTLSCSPISGHRSVSWYQQTPGQGLQFLFEYFSETQRNKGNFPGRFSGRQFSNSRSEMNVSTLELGDSALYLCASSLSSGSHAEQYFGPGTRLTVT.

The V call is TRBV7-9, the J call TRBJ1-1, with 7 bases fitting TRBD1. CDR3 length: 15 amino acids. Germline V gene sequence: CDR1 SEHNR, CDR2 FQNEAQ (reference sequence). V dropped 2 bases and J dropped 1; count of bases not matched to a gene: 4. CDR3 nucleotide sequence: TGTGCCAGCAGCTTACAACGGACAGGGAACACTGAAGCTTTCTTT. Translating gives CASSLQRTGNTEAFF.

The gene calls are TRBV29-1 and TRBJ1-5; 7 bases agree with TRBD1. This CDR3 region has 12 residues. The V gene end was trimmed by 7 bases and the J gene end by 4 bases; junction bases not matched to a gene: 4. Germline CDR1 is SQVTM and CDR2 is ANQGSEA. The CDR3 DNA reads as TGCAGCGCCCAGACAGGGAATCAGCCCCAGCATTTT. Amino acids: CSAQTGNQPQHF.

The chain carries TRBV4-2 and TRBJ2-6; no firm D call. The V end lost 1 base, the J end lost 4 bases, and 11 bases lay between the germline ends. The V gene's germline CDR1 is LGHNA and CDR2 YNFKEQ. The CDR3 contains 16 residues. CDR3 sequence: CASSQGIAAGANVLTF. CDR3 DNA: TGTGCCAGCAGCCAAGGGATTGCAGCCGGGGCCAACGTCCTGACTTTC.

V usage is TRBV4-1 and J usage is TRBJ2-1; possible D gene TRBD1, 5 bases. The CDR3 is 13 residues long. Germline V gene sequence: CDR1 MGHRA, CDR2 YSYEKL. V lost 4 bases and J 7 bases, leaving 11 bases between the germline ends. CDR3: CASSPSRANEQFF. The CDR3 region has the DNA TGCGCCAGCAGCCCGAGCAGGGCAAATGAGCAGTTCTTC.

The chain employs TRBV16 and TRBJ2-1, with D perhaps TRBD2 (6 bases). CDR1 and CDR2 (germline): KGHSY, FQNENV. CDR3 length equals 15 residues. V gave up 2 bases and J gave up 8 bases, with 16 bases separating them. The CDR3 here is CASSQDMGLRHEQFF. In DNA, the CDR3 is TGTGCCAGCAGCCAAGATATGGGACTCCGACATGAGCAGTTCTTC.

The V and J genes are TRBV28 and TRBJ1-1; D gene ambiguous. The germline gives CDR1 MDHEN, CDR2 SYDVKM. The CDR3 length is 15 residues. V lost 6 bases and J 2 bases, leaving 16 bases between the germline ends. For the CDR3, the DNA is TGTGCCAGCAGACCTTGGACGAGGAAAAACACTGAAGCTTTCTTT. Protein sequence: CASRPWTRKNTEAFF. The variable domain in full, completed from reference TRBV28 and TRBJ1-1, reads DVKVTQSSRYLVKRTGEKVFLECVQDMDHENMFWYRQDPGLGLRLIYFSYDVKMKEKGDIPEGYSVSREKKERFSLILESASTNQTSMYLCASRPWTRKNTEAFFGQGTRLTVV.

This chain links TRBV2 with TRBJ1-2; no firm D call. The V and J ends lost 7 bases and 4 bases respectively, with 10 bases between them. Per germline, CDR1 SNHLY and CDR2 FYNNEI. The length of the CDR3 is 12 residues. The CDR3 spells CASTQTAYGYTF. CDR3 coding DNA: TGTGCCAGCACCCAGACGGCCTATGGCTACACCTTC.